The 22 T cell receptor beta chains presented below share a single source sample, sequenced in a study of cytomegalovirus exposure and HLA in healthy donors (dated by TCRdb to the late 2010s). Receptors were amplified or captured by the immunoSEQ multiplex PCR assay. For the multiplex PCR, a mixture combining 60 forward primers for TCR Vbeta segments and 13 reverse primers for TCR Jbeta segments was used. TCRdb's version of the immuneACCESS table is confined to in-frame rearrangements and falls short of the full clone set. An unresolved V gene accounts for under half of the shortfall where checked; the remainder is of unknown origin. The sample table shows 150,000 to 200,000 clones, and about four fifths are seen once. The top ten clonotypes cover around 0.27% of the sample. Sequenced sample: PBMCs. All receptors come from a boy aged 10-17 years in good health and CMV-seronegative.

The gene calls are TRBV4-3 and TRBJ2-3, with a weak D call TRBD1 (7 bases). V shed 4 bases and J shed 2 bases, with 16 bases lying between them. Germline V gives CDR1 LGHNA, CDR2 YSLEER. The CDR3 covers 16 residues. The CDR3 DNA reads TGCGCCAGCAGCCGGGGGGACAGCTGGAACACAGATACGCAGTATTTT. Translating it yields CASSRGDSWNTDTQYF.

The gene calls are TRBV5-4 and TRBJ2-5; TRBD2 matches 16 bases. The CDR3 has 18 residues. V dropped 4 bases and J dropped 2; count of bases not matched to a gene: 8. Germline-derived CDR1 and CDR2 are SGHNT and YYREEE (reference sequence). The CDR3 region is CASSETGLAGGFQETQYF. In DNA form, the CDR3 reads TGTGCCAGCAGCGAAACGGGACTAGCGGGGGGGTTTCAAGAGACCCAGTACTTC.

CDR3 sequence: CASSDGDGGTRLREQYF. For the CDR3, the DNA is TGCGCCAGCAGTGATGGTGACGGGGGGACAAGACTACGCGAGCAGTACTTC. This chain joins TRBV10-2 and TRBJ2-7, with D perhaps TRBD2 (7 bases). This CDR3 has 17 amino acids. Germline CDR1 and CDR2: WSHSY and SAAADI. Trimming took 3 bases from V and 6 from J, leaving 24 bases between them.

The chain is built from TRBV5-1 and TRBJ2-2; maybe TRBD1 (6 bases). This CDR3 comprises 14 residues. In germline, CDR1 is SGHRS, CDR2 YFSETQ. Trimming stripped 4 bases from V and 4 bases from J, with 11 bases between. The CDR3: CASSRAGVTGELFF. CDR3 bases: TGCGCCAGCAGCCGGGCAGGGGTCACCGGGGAGCTGTTTTTT.

This clone was recorded once. V usage is TRBV6-6 and J usage is TRBJ2-5; no definite D call. CDR1 is MNHNY, CDR2 SVGAGI, per germline (reference sequence). The CDR3 has 16 residues. V lost 2 bases, J lost 5 bases, and 18 bases lay in between. The CDR3 is CASSYPVALPKETQYF. CDR3 nucleotides: TGTGCCAGCAGTTACCCCGTGGCCCTTCCCAAGGAGACCCAGTACTTC.

This chain uses TRBV19 with TRBJ2-2, with TRBD2 identical over 9 bases. The germline CDR1 and CDR2 sequences are LNHDA and SQIVND (reference sequence). The CDR3 is 17 residues long. The junction had 15 bases not matched to a gene; V was cut back by 7 bases and J by 6 bases. The chain's CDR3 is CASKRSGASGDSGELFF. CDR3 bases: TGTGCCAGTAAGAGGTCAGGGGCTAGCGGGGACTCCGGGGAGCTGTTTTTT.

This clone was detected once. The CDR3 nucleotides read TGTGCCAGTAGTATAACACAGACTAGCAATCAGCCCCAGCATTTT. Translated: CASSITQTSNQPQHF. The chain employs TRBV19 and TRBJ1-5; unclear D gene. The CDR3 contains 15 residues. CDR1 is LNHDA and CDR2 is SQIVND in the germline V gene (reference sequence). Trimming cost V 2 bases and J 0 bases, with 8 bases left between them.

The rearrangement joins TRBV29-1 to TRBJ2-5; 8 bases align to TRBD2. The J call could be wrong; TRBJ2-7 is a better fit for the DNA end. The CDR3 sequence is 14 residues long. CDR1 SQVTM and CDR2 ANQGSEA come from the germline V gene. The CDR3 loop is CSVCPGGPPYEQYF. In DNA, the CDR3 is TGCAGCGTTTGCCCGGGAGGGCCGCCTTACGAGCAGTACTTC.

The chain carries TRBV6-4 and TRBJ2-2; TRBD2 agrees at 9 bases. The CDR3 has 14 residues. Trimming cost V 0 bases and J 7 bases; bases outside gene matches: 0. CDR1 and CDR2 from the germline V gene are MRHNA and SNTAGT. Here the CDR3 reads CASSDSSGSGELFF. In DNA, the CDR3 is TGTGCCAGCAGTGACTCTAGCGGGAGCGGGGAGCTGTTTTTT.

The chain carries TRBV2 and TRBJ1-6; 7 positions agree with TRBD1. The length of the CDR3 is 15 residues. V shed 3 bases and J 10 bases; nucleotides not matched to a gene: 9. The germline V gene encodes CDR1 SNHLY and CDR2 FYNNEI. The CDR3 DNA follows: TGTGCCAGCAGTGACCCTCGACAGGGTGGCTCACCCCTCCACTTT. Translated, it gives CASSDPRQGGSPLHF.

This clone was found a few times. The chain carries TRBV11-2 and TRBJ1-1, with TRBD1 matching 9 bases. V shed 3 bases, J shed 6 bases, and the junction held 8 bases outside the gene matches. Germline V lookup: CDR1 SGHAT, CDR2 FQNNGV. This CDR3 region has 15 residues. The CDR3 DNA reads TGTGCCAGCAGCTTGGGAACAGGGGGCAGAGCTGAAGCTTTCTTT. This codes for CASSLGTGGRAEAFF.

The chain links TRBV7-8 to TRBJ1-5; 10 bases match TRBD1. Germline V gene lookup returns CDR1 SGHVS and CDR2 FQNEAQ. The CDR3 covers 16 residues. Germline trimming cut 5 bases from V and 2 bases from J; bases unmatched to any gene: 6. In nucleotides, the CDR3 is TGTGCCAGCAGCCTAGGGACAGGGGCTCGCAATCAGCCCCAGCATTTT. This sequence encodes CASSLGTGARNQPQHF.

This clone has only one observation. The chain is built from TRBV7-2 and TRBJ1-2; D is unclear. The CDR3 spans 11 residues. Germline-derived CDR1 and CDR2 are SGHTA and FQGNSA. V lost 5 bases, J lost 8 bases, and 9 bases lay in between. The CDR3 region has the DNA TGTGCCAGCAGCCCCCAGGTCGGCTACACCTTC. This sequence encodes CASSPQVGYTF.

The genes are TRBV7-8 and TRBJ2-7; TRBD2 matches at 8 bases. The ends lost 1 base at V and 2 bases at J; junction bases unmatched: 10. Looked up from germline, CDR1 is SGHVS and CDR2 is FQNEAQ. This CDR3 region has 17 residues. CDR3 residues: CASSLGGASGLPYEQYF. DNA for the CDR3: TGTGCCAGCAGCTTAGGAGGGGCTAGCGGGCTTCCCTACGAGCAGTACTTC.

The chain recombines TRBV27 with TRBJ2-1; TRBD1 matches at 10 bases. This CDR3 has 14 residues. V dropped 6 bases and J dropped 8; count of bases not matched to a gene: 7. Germline CDR1 and CDR2: MNHEY and SMNVEV (reference sequence). DNA of the CDR3: TGTGCCAGCAGCCTTCCGGGGACAGGGGATGAGCAGTTCTTC. Its protein product is CASSLPGTGDEQFF.

The gene calls are TRBV19 and TRBJ1-2; D is ambiguous. V lost 3 bases to trimming and J lost 5 bases, with 7 bases between them. CDR1 and CDR2 from the germline V gene are LNHDA and SQIVND (reference sequence). The CDR3 runs to 12 residues. CDR3 in amino acids: CASSMVGYGYTF. CDR3 bases: TGTGCCAGTAGTATGGTCGGTTATGGCTACACCTTC.

The J gene is TRBJ2-2, the V gene TRBV2; 9 nucleotides agree with TRBD1. Germline V gene lookup returns CDR1 SNHLY and CDR2 FYNNEI. The CDR3 sequence is 16 residues long. Trimming removed 6 bases from V and 2 bases from J; junction bases left unmatched: 7. The CDR3 coding sequence is TGTGCCAGCAGGGGGGAGACAGGGGGAAACACCGGGGAGCTGTTTTTT. It specifies CASRGETGGNTGELFF.

The chain employs TRBV7-2 and TRBJ2-7; 11 bases match TRBD2. Germline V lookup: CDR1 SGHTA, CDR2 FQGNSA. CDR3 size: 14 residues. With V trimmed by 5 bases and J by 4 bases, 4 bases remained unmatched. CDR3 in amino acids: CASSPRTSGYEQYF. The DNA of the CDR3 is TGTGCCAGCAGCCCCCGGACTAGCGGGTACGAGCAGTACTTC.

The J gene is TRBJ1-4, the V gene TRBV25-1, with 7 positions matching TRBD1. Germline loops: CDR1 MGHDK, CDR2 SYGVNS. Trimming at V came to 10 bases and at J to 5 bases, leaving 7 bases not matched to a gene. This CDR3 has 13 amino acids. The CDR3: CATGQVGNEKLFF. The DNA for the CDR3 is TGTGCCACCGGACAGGTCGGAAATGAAAAACTGTTTTTT.

V usage is TRBV19 and J usage is TRBJ2-5; 11 bases map to TRBD2. This CDR3 is built from 17 residues. CDR1 is LNHDA and CDR2 is SQIVND in the germline V gene (reference sequence). V gave up 0 bases and J gave up 5 bases; unmatched junction bases: 8. CDR3 region: CASSIDLSGGAGETQYF. In DNA, the CDR3 is TGTGCCAGTAGTATAGATCTTAGCGGGGGGGCCGGGGAGACCCAGTACTTC.

The chain uses TRBV19 and TRBJ1-5; 9 positions match TRBD1. V lost 6 bases to trimming and J lost 1 base; unmatched junction nucleotides: 7. In germline, CDR1 is LNHDA, CDR2 SQIVND (reference sequence). CDR3 length equals 16 residues. In nucleotides, the CDR3 is TGTGCCAGTAGCCTATTCGGACAGGGGAGCAATCAGCCCCAGCATTTT. It is translated as CASSLFGQGSNQPQHF.

J is TRBJ1-3 and V is TRBV7-6; unclear D gene. The CDR3 spans 15 residues. The ends were cut back, 5 bases at V and 0 bases at J, with 11 bases in the middle. Germline V gene lookup returns CDR1 SGHVS and CDR2 FNYEAQ. CDR3 protein: CASSLYRSSGNTIYF. The CDR3 DNA reads TGTGCCAGCAGCCTTTATCGGAGCTCTGGAAACACCATATATTTT.